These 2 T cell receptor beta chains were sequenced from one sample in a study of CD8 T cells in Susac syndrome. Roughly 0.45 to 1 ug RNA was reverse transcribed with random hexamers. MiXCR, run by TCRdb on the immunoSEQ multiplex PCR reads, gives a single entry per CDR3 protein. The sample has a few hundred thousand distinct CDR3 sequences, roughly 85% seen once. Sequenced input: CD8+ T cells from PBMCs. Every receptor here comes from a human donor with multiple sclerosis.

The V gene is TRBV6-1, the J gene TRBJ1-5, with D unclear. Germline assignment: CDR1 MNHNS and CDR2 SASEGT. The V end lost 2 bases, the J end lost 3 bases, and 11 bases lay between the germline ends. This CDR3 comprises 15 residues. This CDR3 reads CASSEYLLYNQPQHF. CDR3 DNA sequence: TGTGCCAGCAGTGAATATTTGCTTTACAATCAGCCCCAGCATTTT.

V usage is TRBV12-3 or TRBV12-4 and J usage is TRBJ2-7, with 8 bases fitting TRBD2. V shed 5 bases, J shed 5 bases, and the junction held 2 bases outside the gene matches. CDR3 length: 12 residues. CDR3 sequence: CASSQTSDEQYF. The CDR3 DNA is TGTGCCAGCAGTCAGACTAGCGACGAGCAGTACTTC.